The 12 T cell receptor beta chains presented below share a single source sample, sequenced in a study of shared clonotypes between healthy human individuals. Libraries were prepared by immunoSEQ multiplex PCR; TCRdb keeps only in-frame clonotypes and omits some of them. The sample has fewer than 400,000 clones, roughly 70% seen once; the top ten hold about 9.4%. Sequencing was carried out using memory CD4+ T cells sorted from blood. Noted subset: CD45RA-negative fraction. These receptors all stem from a man aged 30-40 years in good health.

J is TRBJ2-7 and V is TRBV7-2, with D possibly matching TRBD1 (5 bases). The V gene's germline CDR1 is SGHTA and CDR2 FQGNSA. With 2 bases removed from V and 7 bases from J, the gap between germline ends came to 12 bases. The CDR3 has 13 amino acids. This CDR3 is CASSLRQQREQYF. CDR3 bases: TGTGCCAGCAGCTTAAGACAGCAGCGTGAGCAGTACTTC.

This clone was recorded only once. The chain carries TRBV10-2 and TRBJ2-1; D is perhaps TRBD1 or TRBD2 (6 bases each). V lost 0 bases to trimming and J lost 10 bases, with 10 bases between them. The germline V gene encodes CDR1 WSHSY and CDR2 SAAADI. This CDR3 is built from 13 residues. CDR3 sequence: CASSESGGREQFF. As DNA, the CDR3 is TGCGCCAGCAGTGAGTCAGGGGGGCGGGAGCAGTTCTTC.

This clone was detected ten times or more. This sequence joins TRBV15 and TRBJ2-7, with 9 nucleotides matching TRBD1. V lost 9 bases and J lost 8; bases outside the gene matches: 5. Germline CDR1 and CDR2: LNHNV and YYDKDF (reference sequence). The CDR3 loop spans 11 amino acids. The CDR3: CATGTGSQQYF. The DNA of the CDR3 is TGTGCCACGGGGACAGGGTCGCAGCAGTACTTC.

CDR3 nucleotide sequence: TGCGCCAGCAGCCTCCGAGACAGTAACTATGGCTACACCTTC. It is translated as CASSLRDSNYGYTF. The chain links TRBV5-1 to TRBJ1-2; weak D call: TRBD1 (5 bases). CDR3 size: 14 residues. CDR1 is SGHRS and CDR2 is YFSETQ in the germline V gene. V was pared by 4 bases and J by 1 base, with 11 bases between.

The chain joins TRBV5-1 to TRBJ2-1; the D gene is possibly TRBD1 (6 bases). Germline CDR1 SGHRS, CDR2 YFSETQ. The CDR3 length is 15 residues. The V end was cut by 0 bases, the J end by 3 bases, with 10 bases between. The CDR3 here is CASSLAGGDYNEQFF. CDR3 coding DNA: TGCGCCAGCAGCTTGGCTGGGGGCGACTACAATGAGCAGTTCTTC.

V and J are TRBV7-2 and TRBJ2-3, with TRBD2 matching 15 bases. The CDR3 is 16 amino acids. V was pared by 5 bases and J by 5 bases, with 5 bases of the junction left unmatched. The germline CDR1 and CDR2 sequences are SGHTA and FQGNSA. This chain's CDR3 is CASSPRTSGRGDTQYF. CDR3 DNA: TGTGCCAGCAGCCCGAGGACTAGCGGGAGGGGAGATACGCAGTATTTT.

The V call is TRBV28, the J call TRBJ2-1; 9 bases are a match to TRBD2. This CDR3 comprises 14 residues. CDR1 and CDR2 from the germline V gene are MDHEN and SYDVKM. The V segment lost 2 bases and the J segment 9 bases; nucleotides outside the gene matches: 5. CDR3 sequence reads: CASSLAGGPSEQFF. The CDR3 coding sequence is TGTGCCAGCAGTTTAGCGGGAGGGCCCTCTGAGCAGTTCTTC.

This chain connects TRBV5-6 to TRBJ1-1, with D uncertain. The germline V and J ends were trimmed by 2 bases and 7 bases, with 6 bases remaining between them. The V gene's germline CDR1 is SGHDT and CDR2 YYEEEE. The CDR3 covers 11 residues. CDR3 nucleotides: TGTGCCAGCAGCTTAGCCTTTGAAGCTTTCTTT. Translating it yields CASSLAFEAFF.

This clone has a single count. This chain links TRBV5-1 with TRBJ1-2; TRBD1 might be the D (5 bases). CDR3 length equals 16 residues. V was shortened by 0 bases and J by 5 bases, with 17 bases between the two germline ends. Looked up from germline, CDR1 is SGHRS and CDR2 is YFSETQ. For the CDR3, the DNA is TGCGCCAGCAGCTTGGCCTGGGGCCGGCTAGATTATGGCTACACCTTC. It codes for CASSLAWGRLDYGYTF.

The CDR3 DNA is TGTGCCAGCAGGGCCGTCTACGAGCAGTACTTC. Amino acids: CASRAVYEQYF. The chain joins TRBV28 to TRBJ2-7; D ambiguous. CDR3 length: 11 residues. Germline-derived CDR1 and CDR2 are MDHEN and SYDVKM. Between the trimmed V and J ends, which lost 6 bases and 3 bases, there was a span of 6 bases.

For the CDR3, the DNA is TGTGCCAGCAGAGCCTCAGGGGGCCTGACTAATGAAAAACTGTTTTTT. This codes for CASRASGGLTNEKLFF. The V and J genes are TRBV2 and TRBJ1-4; 8 nucleotides match TRBD1. Germline assignment: CDR1 SNHLY and CDR2 FYNNEI. The CDR3 covers 16 residues. V gave up 6 bases and J gave up 2 bases; unmatched junction bases: 8.

The gene calls are TRBV5-1 and TRBJ2-7; D ambiguous. There are 15 residues in the CDR3. Germline-derived CDR1 and CDR2 are SGHRS and YFSETQ. V gave up 4 bases and J gave up 0 bases, with 14 bases separating them. CDR3 coding DNA: TGCGCCAGCAGCCCGCCGCGAATCCACTCCTACGAGCAGTACTTC. It encodes CASSPPRIHSYEQYF.